Listed below are T cell receptor beta chains from one sample, sequenced in a study of cytomegalovirus exposure and HLA in healthy donors. The data were produced by immunoSEQ multiplex PCR, yet TCRdb's version contains in-frame clones alone and is incomplete. This repertoire shows under 300,000 clones, around two thirds found once; its top ten account for roughly 2.4%. The material sequenced was PBMCs. These receptors were collected from a female donor in good health and CMV-seronegative. The CDR3 runs from the conserved cysteine through the conserved F or W. Each record gives: J gene, V gene, CDR3 protein.

j_call: TRBJ1-1; v_call: TRBV5-8; cdr3_aa: CAGREGAFF
j_call: TRBJ1-1; v_call: TRBV19; cdr3_aa: CASSIGSGAPTYF
j_call: TRBJ2-1; v_call: TRBV29-1; cdr3_aa: CSVDPSAAYNEQFF
j_call: TRBJ2-7; v_call: TRBV27; cdr3_aa: CASRRQGRVEQYF
j_call: TRBJ2-4; v_call: TRBV23-1; cdr3_aa: CASSQSRGMIKSKNIQYF
j_call: TRBJ2-3; v_call: TRBV5-4; cdr3_aa: CASSLTGADTQYF
j_call: TRBJ2-1; v_call: TRBV25-1; cdr3_aa: CASSLTGNSYNEQFF
j_call: -; v_call: TRBV18; cdr3_aa: CASSPLGGIEQYF
j_call: TRBJ2-5; v_call: TRBV5-1; cdr3_aa: CASFREAETQYF
j_call: TRBJ2-7; v_call: TRBV11-3; cdr3_aa: CASRSRLEYEQYF
j_call: TRBJ2-1; v_call: TRBV6-6; cdr3_aa: CASSPPGGNVQFF
j_call: TRBJ2-7; v_call: TRBV7-2; cdr3_aa: CASSLDSYSPYEQYF
j_call: TRBJ2-4; v_call: TRBV5-6; cdr3_aa: CASSSGSTTNIQYF
j_call: TRBJ2-3; v_call: TRBV27; cdr3_aa: CASSLGLAADTQYF
j_call: TRBJ2-1; v_call: TRBV5-1; cdr3_aa: CASSLVVGVQNEQFF
j_call: TRBJ2-5; v_call: TRBV5-6; cdr3_aa: CASSWDSGRARETQYF
j_call: TRBJ1-4; v_call: TRBV4-2; cdr3_aa: CATSPGGEELFF
j_call: TRBJ2-5; v_call: TRBV28; cdr3_aa: CASDDFSGTLGSEETQYF
j_call: TRBJ2-2; v_call: TRBV19; cdr3_aa: CASSITRQGTGELFF
j_call: TRBJ2-7; v_call: TRBV9; cdr3_aa: CASSVADRAFEQYF
j_call: TRBJ2-1; v_call: TRBV10-3; cdr3_aa: CAISELGGPYNEQFF
j_call: TRBJ2-3; v_call: TRBV18; cdr3_aa: CASSPPGAKDTQYF
j_call: TRBJ2-6; v_call: TRBV28; cdr3_aa: CATFMSGGVTGANVLTF
j_call: TRBJ2-1; v_call: TRBV9; cdr3_aa: CASSGGLAGGNLQKNSYNEQFF
j_call: TRBJ1-2; v_call: TRBV27; cdr3_aa: CASSEGQMYGYTF
j_call: TRBJ2-7; v_call: TRBV7-9; cdr3_aa: CASSPIAPPSGGLSYEQYF
j_call: TRBJ2-2; v_call: TRBV11-2; cdr3_aa: CASSPRRENTGELFF
j_call: TRBJ2-1; v_call: TRBV7-3; cdr3_aa: CASSLTLAGNNEQFF
j_call: TRBJ1-3; v_call: TRBV12-5; cdr3_aa: CASGASAGNTIYF
j_call: TRBJ2-1; v_call: TRBV27; cdr3_aa: CASRSAGEPYNEQFF
j_call: TRBJ2-7; v_call: TRBV15; cdr3_aa: CATSIGLLVDEQYF
j_call: TRBJ1-2; v_call: TRBV28; cdr3_aa: CASRRGANYGYTF
j_call: TRBJ1-6; v_call: TRBV7-6; cdr3_aa: CASSLVGTVNSPLHF
j_call: TRBJ1-1; v_call: TRBV29-1; cdr3_aa: CSASMRGGTEAFF
j_call: TRBJ2-5; v_call: TRBV5-1; cdr3_aa: CASSLVEMTGRETQYF
j_call: TRBJ1-6; v_call: TRBV5-1; cdr3_aa: CASSLDRPPNSPLHF
j_call: TRBJ1-1; v_call: TRBV11-1; cdr3_aa: CASSADRVTEAFF
j_call: TRBJ1-4; v_call: TRBV27; cdr3_aa: CASSPRHRGATNEKLFF
j_call: TRBJ2-1; v_call: TRBV5-5; cdr3_aa: CASSFLAVSYNEQFF
j_call: TRBJ2-1; v_call: TRBV7-9; cdr3_aa: CASSPDPGLGRRGEQFF
j_call: TRBJ2-6; v_call: TRBV7-2; cdr3_aa: CASSSLLNRAAGANVLTF
j_call: TRBJ1-1; v_call: TRBV2; cdr3_aa: CASSATFRGRENTEAFF
j_call: TRBJ1-5; v_call: TRBV10-3; cdr3_aa: CAISKDSSNQPQHF